These T cell receptor beta chains were read from a single sample in a study of T cell repertoires in cytomegalovirus infection. TCRdb reprocessed the reads via MiXCR and lists one record per CDR3 protein. Of about 310,000 distinct CDR3 sequences in the sample, roughly 17% were seen once. Sequenced input: PBMCs. These receptors were obtained from a human donor in good health (CMV status not recorded). Some clones in this sample may be carry-over from other donors' samples. The CDR3 runs from the conserved cysteine through the conserved F or W.

V,J,CDR3
TRBV6-5,TRBJ1-6,CASSYLGSYNSPLHF
TRBV2,TRBJ2-2,CASSELQRRAGELFF
TRBV28,TRBJ1-6,CASSFGTDNSPLHF
TRBV5-1,TRBJ1-1,CASSSTGYVTEAFF
TRBV6-5,TRBJ2-7,CASSSRTGGLYEQYF
TRBV6-1,TRBJ2-7,CASSKNLEGGINEQYF
TRBV5-6,TRBJ2-3,CASSSGQGKTDTQYF
TRBV12-3/TRBV12-4,TRBJ1-5,CASSLRGNSQPQHF
TRBV28,TRBJ1-4,CASSSGQDPEKLFF
TRBV12-3/TRBV12-4,TRBJ1-4,CASSPDRGPKKLFF
TRBV28,TRBJ2-3,CASSLLAGASFSTDTQYF
TRBV9,TRBJ2-2,CASSVLSNTGELFF
TRBV6-2/TRBV6-3,TRBJ2-1,CASSYGPGGAYNEQFF
TRBV11-1,TRBJ1-2,CASSPRTTDYGYTF
TRBV14,TRBJ2-1,CASSPRTSGNEQFF
TRBV11-2,TRBJ1-2,CASSSIRENYGYTF
TRBV4-1,TRBJ2-5,CASSQDSANTQETQYF
TRBV20-1,TRBJ1-1,CSAGDRDPLEAFF
TRBV4-1,TRBJ1-6,CASSHQQGVRGNSPLHF
TRBV7-9,TRBJ1-2,CASRPPPGLTEGYTF
TRBV20-1,TRBJ2-7,CRSFYEQYF
TRBV24-1,TRBJ2-1,CATSDNDGLSGGYEQFF
TRBV12-5,TRBJ1-2,CASGLGGEYGYTF
TRBV6-5,TRBJ1-1,CASSYLATYTEAFF
TRBV4-2,TRBJ1-5,CASSQDWGRASSNQPQHF
TRBV12-3/TRBV12-4,TRBJ2-2,CASSSARGELFF
TRBV7-8,TRBJ2-7,CASSHPPGDYEQYF
TRBV6-1,TRBJ2-7,CASSLSRVTYEQYF
TRBV10-3,TRBJ2-4,CAISELQGPADIQYF
TRBV20-1,TRBJ1-4,CSASTGGHEKLFF
TRBV12-3/TRBV12-4,TRBJ1-2,CASRGTVWFGYTF
TRBV6-5,TRBJ1-1,CASSYHGDRGVTFF
TRBV20-1,TRBJ1-2,CSASRDRARGYGYTF
TRBV20-1,TRBJ2-5,CSARATGQETQYF
TRBV27,TRBJ1-6,CASSLWQGGDSPLHF
TRBV6-5,TRBJ1-4,CASSYSLAEARNEKLFF
TRBV24-1,TRBJ2-6,CATSDPSGANVLTF
TRBV7-8,TRBJ2-5,CASSSLTAGIEETQYF
TRBV19,TRBJ1-2,CASSIPRETGPYGYTF